A single sample is the source of the 6 T cell receptor beta chains below, sequenced in a study of T cell responses to AZD1222 COVID-19 vaccine. Method: immunoSEQ multiplex PCR; TCRdb's copy keeps in-frame clones and lacks some. The table has 150,000 to 180,000 clones, about 88% seen once; the top ten hold 3.1%. Sequenced material: peripheral blood, taken on day 0 of AZD1222 vaccination. The receptor source for this set is an adult in good health.

This chain links TRBV6-1 with TRBJ2-5; unclear D gene. The CDR3 is 11 residues long. Trimming stripped 2 bases from V and 5 bases from J, with 3 bases between. Germline values: CDR1 MNHNS, CDR2 SASEGT. This chain's CDR3 is CASSERETQYF. In nucleotides, the CDR3 is TGTGCCAGCAGTGAACGGGAGACCCAGTACTTC.

The rearrangement uses TRBV3-1 (or the pseudogene TRBV3-2) and TRBJ1-1, with TRBD1 identical over 8 bases. The V segment lost 4 bases and the J segment 3 bases; nucleotides outside the gene matches: 4. From germline, CDR1 is LGHDT and CDR2 YNNKEL (reference sequence). CDR3 size: 14 residues. The CDR3 is CASSPDRVHTEAFF. The CDR3 DNA follows: TGTGCCAGCAGCCCGGACAGGGTACACACTGAAGCTTTCTTT.

This chain connects TRBV5-6 to TRBJ2-1; TRBD1 might be the D (5 bases). With 6 bases removed from V and 6 bases from J, the gap between germline ends came to 16 bases. Looked up from germline, CDR1 is SGHDT and CDR2 is YYEEEE. This CDR3 comprises 14 residues. The CDR3 bases are TGTGCCAGCACCCCCCCCCAGGGTAGCAATGAGCAGTTCTTC. Translated: CASTPPQGSNEQFF.

This rearrangement joins TRBV7-2 to TRBJ1-1; possible D gene TRBD1, 5 bases. V lost 5 bases, J lost 11 bases, and 15 bases lay in between. Germline CDR1 is SGHTA and CDR2 is FQGNSA. The CDR3 runs 12 residues. CDR3 loop: CASSPGARVAFF. As DNA, the CDR3 is TGTGCCAGCAGCCCTGGGGCCAGGGTCGCTTTCTTT. Full variable domain (rest looked up from reference TRBV7-2 and TRBJ1-1): GAGVSQSPSNKVTEKGKDVELRCDPISGHTALYWYRQSLGQGLEFLIYFQGNSAPDKSGLPSDRFSAERTGGSVSTLTIQRTQQEDSAVYLCASSPGARVAFFGQGTRLTVV.

This chain joins TRBV5-1 and TRBJ2-4, with a tentative D call TRBD1 (5 bases). Germline lookup yields CDR1 SGHRS and CDR2 YFSETQ. V was trimmed by 0 bases and J by 5 bases, leaving 9 bases between them. This CDR3 spans 14 amino acids. The CDR3 sequence is CASSLGTPENIQYF. The CDR3 DNA sequence: TGCGCCAGCAGCTTGGGGACACCCGAAAACATTCAGTACTTC.

V gene TRBV3-1 (or the pseudogene TRBV3-2) combines with J gene TRBJ1-2, with D uncertain. From germline, CDR1 is LGHDT and CDR2 YNNKEL (reference sequence). Between the trimmed V and J ends, which lost 4 bases and 0 bases, there was a span of 12 bases. CDR3 length equals 15 residues. The CDR3 DNA reads TGTGCCAGCAGCCCAATTGACCGCCCTAACTATGGCTACACCTTC. It codes for CASSPIDRPNYGYTF.